These 14 T cell receptor beta chains share one sample of origin, sequenced in a study of glioma-infiltrating T cells after dendritic cell vaccination. Clones were sequenced by immunoSEQ multiplex PCR, and TCRdb holds only the in-frame ones, with some missing. The sample holds about 95,000 clones, over 75% seen once. The material sequenced was blood, taken before dendritic cell vaccination. The receptors shown here come from a human donor with glioblastoma.

The rearrangement joins TRBV29-1 to TRBJ1-2; 7 bases fit TRBD1. Germline loops: CDR1 SQVTM, CDR2 ANQGSEA. This CDR3 is built from 12 residues. Germline trimming cut 1 base from V and 4 bases from J; bases unmatched to any gene: 0. The CDR3 nucleotides read TGCAGCGTTGAAGGGGACAGCTATGGCTACACCTTC. Encoded protein: CSVEGDSYGYTF.

The chain links TRBV25-1 to TRBJ1-2; 10 bases are a match to TRBD1. Germline V gene sequence: CDR1 MGHDK, CDR2 SYGVNS. The CDR3 sequence is 17 residues long. V gave up 1 base and J gave up 7 bases; unmatched junction bases: 12. The chain's CDR3 is CASSESRSSTGGVGYTF. The CDR3 DNA reads TGTGCCAGCAGTGAATCTCGCTCCTCGACAGGGGGCGTTGGCTACACCTTC.

This clone was seen a handful of times. The chain has TRBV6-5 and TRBJ2-7, with a tentative D call TRBD2 (5 bases). V gave up 5 bases and J gave up 3 bases, with 11 bases separating them. The CDR3 spans 13 residues. Per the germline V gene, CDR1 is MNHEY and CDR2 is SVGAGI. In nucleotides, the CDR3 is TGTGCCAGCAGTGGAGGAAGCCTCTACGAGCAGTACTTC. This gives the protein CASSGGSLYEQYF.

The chain couples TRBV7-9 to TRBJ2-7; no reliable D call. V was pared by 1 base and J by 3 bases, with 13 bases between. Germline lookup yields CDR1 SEHNR and CDR2 FQNEAQ (reference sequence). The CDR3 totals 15 residues. The CDR3 nucleotides are TGTGCCAGCAGCTTAGATTCGCCGGAGTACTACGAGCAGTACTTC. Protein product: CASSLDSPEYYEQYF.

The chain couples TRBV27 to TRBJ1-1; D is perhaps TRBD1 (5 bases). Germline V gene data show CDR1 as MNHEY and CDR2 as SMNVEV (reference sequence). The CDR3 contains 13 residues. V gave up 6 bases and J gave up 0 bases, with 8 bases separating them. The DNA of the CDR3 is TGTGCCAGCAGGACAGACTTGAACACTGAAGCTTTCTTT. Protein: CASRTDLNTEAFF.

V usage is TRBV5-4 and J usage is TRBJ2-5; 7 bases line up with TRBD2. CDR3 length equals 14 residues. Germline-derived CDR1 and CDR2 are SGHNT and YYREEE (reference sequence). V lost 1 base and J lost 1; bases outside the gene matches: 1. CDR3: CASSLPGGQETQYF. For the CDR3, the DNA is TGTGCCAGCAGCTTGCCGGGAGGCCAAGAGACCCAGTACTTC.

This clone was seen a handful of times. This chain uses TRBV6-6 with TRBJ1-3; TRBD1 agrees at 7 bases. Germline CDR1 MNHNY, CDR2 SVGAGI (reference sequence). The trim removed 6 bases at V and 1 base at J, leaving 6 bases unmatched. The CDR3 runs 15 residues. CDR3 nucleotide sequence: TGTGCCAGCAGGGCTACAGGGGTATCTGGAAACACCATATATTTT. This encodes CASRATGVSGNTIYF.

The chain joins TRBV6-5 to TRBJ1-2; 7 nucleotides agree with TRBD1. Germline assignment: CDR1 MNHEY and CDR2 SVGAGI. The CDR3 has 14 residues. After removal of 5 bases from V and 6 bases from J, the junction contained 9 bases not matched to a gene. This CDR3 is CASSPAGGLHGYTF. In nucleotides, the CDR3 is TGTGCCAGCAGTCCCGCAGGGGGATTACATGGCTACACCTTC.

This clone came up once. This chain uses TRBV5-4 with TRBJ2-3; 7 bases fit TRBD2. Per the germline V gene, CDR1 is SGHNT and CDR2 is YYREEE (reference sequence). Trimming cost V 4 bases and J 1 base; bases outside gene matches: 3. The CDR3 loop spans 14 amino acids. CDR3 DNA sequence: TGTGCCAGCAGCCCAACTAGCGGCACAGATACGCAGTATTTT. Protein: CASSPTSGTDTQYF.

This clone was recorded only once. The chain combines TRBV5-1 with TRBJ1-3, with D unresolved. V was clipped by 0 bases and J by 0 bases, with 7 bases between them. In germline, CDR1 is SGHRS, CDR2 YFSETQ. There are 15 residues in the CDR3. For the CDR3, the DNA is TGCGCCAGCAGCTTGGCGTCGGGCTCTGGAAACACCATATATTTT. Translating it yields CASSLASGSGNTIYF.

V and J are TRBV7-3 and TRBJ2-3, with TRBD2 matching 8 bases. Germline V lookup: CDR1 SGHTA, CDR2 FQGTGA. This CDR3 is 15 amino acids long. J lost 3 bases, V lost 2 bases, and 4 bases had no gene match. The CDR3, as DNA: TGTGCCAGCAGCTTAGTCGGGGGGGCAACAGATACGCAGTATTTT. This gives the protein CASSLVGGATDTQYF.

The CDR3 nucleotides are TGTGCCACCACACGGGGGGCGGCCACCGGGGAGCTGTTTTTT. This translates into CATTRGAATGELFF. The rearrangement uses TRBV15 and TRBJ2-2, with D maybe TRBD2 (7 bases). The CDR3 has 14 residues. CDR1 LNHNV and CDR2 YYDKDF come from the germline V gene (reference sequence). Deletions cut 7 bases from V and 4 bases from J, with 13 bases between.

The V and J genes are TRBV27 and TRBJ1-5, with 12 positions matching TRBD1. The ends lost 5 bases at V and 2 bases at J; junction bases unmatched: 10. The CDR3 extends over 18 amino acids. The germline CDR1 and CDR2 sequences are MNHEY and SMNVEV (reference sequence). The CDR3: CASSAGTGGPYGNQPQHF. The CDR3 DNA is TGTGCCAGCAGTGCCGGGACAGGGGGCCCGTATGGCAATCAGCCCCAGCATTTT.

A word on this clone: At one end the junction does not follow the germline gene, possibly because of a read error. The rearrangement uses TRBV4-1 and TRBJ2-7; perhaps TRBD1 as D (6 bases). There are 15 residues in the CDR3. Germline V lookup: CDR1 MGHRA, CDR2 YSYEKL. The CDR3 reads CASSPGTFYSCEQYF. The CDR3 bases are TGCGCCAGCAGCCCAGGGACATTCTACTCCTGCGAGCAGTACTTC.